A single sample is the source of the 17 T cell receptor beta chains below, sequenced in a study of CD8 T cells in ankylosing spondylitis (TCRdb year 2017). Library method: 5' RACE. Sequencer: Illumina HiSeq 2500. Starting from the raw public reads, TCRdb applied fastp trimming at Q25, assembled clones with MiXCR and retained in-frame beta chains. CDR3 protein sequences are deduplicated, and each keeps its most common genes and DNA. This sample is represented by roughly 130,000 distinct CDR3 sequences; roughly 8% of them were singletons. Roughly 7.2% of the sample goes to the ten largest clones. Sequencing used synovial fluid, either unsorted or a sorted T cell fraction (not recorded which). The receptor set was obtained from a male donor with ankylosing spondylitis.

This chain links TRBV20-1 with TRBJ2-1; 8 positions match TRBD1. The CDR3 runs 12 residues. The V gene end was trimmed by 0 bases and the J gene end by 14 bases; junction bases not matched to a gene: 6. Germline loops: CDR1 DFQATT, CDR2 SNEGSKA (reference sequence). In DNA form, the CDR3 reads TGCAGTGCTAGAGATCTTATGACAGGGGAGTTCTTC. As protein: CSARDLMTGEFF.

V is TRBV20-1 and J is TRBJ1-5, with D possibly being TRBD1 (5 bases). Trimming left V 0 bases short and J 7 bases short, with 16 bases between. CDR3 size: 15 residues. From germline, CDR1 is DFQATT and CDR2 SNEGSKA (reference sequence). CDR3 sequence reads: CSARDGGGYEQPQHF. The CDR3 DNA is TGCAGTGCTAGAGATGGCGGGGGGTATGAGCAGCCCCAGCATTTT.

There are a few counts of this clonotype. The genes are TRBV20-1 and TRBJ1-5; a possible D gene is TRBD1 (6 bases). The CDR3 is 13 residues long. Trimming stripped 2 bases from V and 5 bases from J, with 10 bases between. CDR1 is DFQATT and CDR2 is SNEGSKA in the germline V gene (reference sequence). CDR3 sequence: CSARFTGYQPQHF. Written as DNA, the CDR3 is TGCAGTGCTAGATTCACAGGGTATCAGCCCCAGCATTTT.

This clonotype was recorded at least ten times. The rearrangement joins TRBV28 to TRBJ2-1; possible D gene TRBD2, 6 bases. The V end lost 2 bases, the J end lost 7 bases, and 9 bases lay between the germline ends. This CDR3 is built from 13 residues. Germline V CDR1 and CDR2: MDHEN, SYDVKM. The CDR3 loop reads CASSLRAGNEQFF. The CDR3 DNA reads as TGTGCCAGCAGTTTACGTGCGGGGAATGAGCAGTTCTTC.

This clonotype was observed many times. The rearrangement uses TRBV7-2 and TRBJ1-1; TRBD1 might be the D (6 bases). Germline V gene data show CDR1 as SGHTA and CDR2 as FQGNSA. The CDR3 totals 15 residues. The V gene lost 5 bases and the J gene lost 3 bases, with 16 bases spanning the gap. CDR3: CASSGRGARDTEAFF. In nucleotides, the CDR3 is TGTGCCAGCAGCGGGAGGGGGGCGAGGGACACTGAAGCTTTCTTT.

The table lists this clonotype with many counts. V and J are TRBV24-1 and TRBJ2-7; TRBD2 matches at 7 bases. With 4 bases clipped from V and 2 bases from J, the junction kept 1 base outside the gene matches. This CDR3 spans 13 amino acids. CDR1 is KGHDR and CDR2 is SFDVKD in the germline V gene. CDR3 in DNA: TGTGCCACCAGTGACGGGGGGACCTACGAGCAGTACTTC. This gives the protein CATSDGGTYEQYF.

About this clonotype itself: This may be a read error: a much more frequent sequence differs by one nucleotide. The rearrangement uses TRBV7-9 and TRBJ2-7; 7 bases match TRBD1. Germline CDR1 and CDR2: SEHNR and FQNEAQ (reference sequence). This CDR3 contains 13 residues. The V segment lost 5 bases and the J segment 6 bases; nucleotides outside the gene matches: 7. The CDR3 DNA reads as TGTGCCAGCAGCGTTACAGGGGAAAGCGAGCAGTACTTC. It encodes CASSVTGESEQYF.

The rearrangement uses TRBV7-9 and TRBJ1-1; perhaps TRBD1 as D (6 bases). Trimming stripped 3 bases from V and 2 bases from J, with 16 bases between. The CDR3 is made up of 16 amino acids. Germline CDR1 SEHNR, CDR2 FQNEAQ (reference sequence). CDR3 nucleotide sequence: TGTGCCAGCAGCTTTCGTTTGGGGGGGCGAAACACTGAAGCTTTCTTT. It codes for CASSFRLGGRNTEAFF.

The chain's CDR3 is CASSQLSKRLGNNEQFF. The DNA of the CDR3 is TGTGCCAGCAGCCAACTCTCAAAGAGACTAGGGAACAATGAGCAGTTCTTC. The rearrangement uses TRBV3-1 and TRBJ2-1, with D maybe TRBD2 (6 bases). This CDR3 spans 17 amino acids. The germline V gene encodes CDR1 LGHDT and CDR2 YNNKEL (reference sequence). V was clipped by 2 bases and J by 5 bases, with 19 bases between them.

This clonotype has a count of ten or more. V usage is TRBV5-1 and J usage is TRBJ2-3, with 9 bases aligning to TRBD1. The CDR3 is 15 residues long. V was clipped by 0 bases and J by 6 bases; unmatched bases: 5. CDR1 and CDR2 (germline): SGHRS, YFSETQ. CDR3 protein: CASSLVGDRVDTQYF. For the CDR3, the DNA is TGCGCCAGCAGCTTGGTGGGGGACAGGGTGGATACGCAGTATTTT. Full variable domain (outside the CDR3, taken from reference TRBV5-1 and TRBJ2-3): KAGVTQTPRYLIKTRGQQVTLSCSPISGHRSVSWYQQTPGQGLQFLFEYFSETQRNKGNFPGRFSGRQFSNSRSEMNVSTLELGDSALYLCASSLVGDRVDTQYFGPGTRLTVL.

J is TRBJ2-6 and V is TRBV11-1, with 7 bases lining up with TRBD1. Germline CDR1 and CDR2: SGHAT and FQDESV (reference sequence). Trimming removed 5 bases from V and 2 bases from J; junction bases left unmatched: 12. The CDR3 is made up of 18 amino acids. The CDR3 is CASSPPTGSSAGANVLTF. The CDR3 DNA sequence: TGTGCCAGCAGCCCACCGACAGGGAGTAGCGCTGGGGCCAACGTCCTGACTTTC. Complete variable domain (other parts from reference TRBV11-1 and TRBJ2-6): EAEVAQSPRYKITEKSQAVAFWCDPISGHATLYWYRQILGQGPELLVQFQDESVVDDSQLPKDRFSAERLKGVDSTLKIQPAELGDSAMYLCASSPPTGSSAGANVLTFGAGSRLTVL.

Many counts were recorded for this clonotype. The chain has TRBV10-3 and TRBJ1-2; 7 positions agree with TRBD1. The CDR3 spans 14 residues. Trimming took 9 bases from V and 4 from J; bases not matched to a gene: 11. The germline V gene encodes CDR1 ENHRY and CDR2 SYGVKD. CDR3: CAIPTGSTFYGYTF. The CDR3 DNA reads TGTGCCATACCGACAGGGTCCACCTTCTATGGCTACACCTTC.

The chain has TRBV6-1 and TRBJ2-1; 15 bases match TRBD2. The CDR3 extends over 15 amino acids. The germline V gene encodes CDR1 MNHNS and CDR2 SASEGT. With V trimmed by 5 bases and J by 9 bases, 5 bases remained unmatched. This CDR3 reads CASSRTSGGAGEQFF. Written as DNA, the CDR3 is TGTGCCAGCAGTCGGACTAGCGGGGGGGCGGGTGAGCAGTTCTTC.

This clonotype was counted ten times or more. The J gene is TRBJ1-3, the V gene TRBV7-9; D unresolved. This CDR3 spans 14 amino acids. Trimming stripped 4 bases from V and 3 bases from J, with 10 bases between. Germline lookup yields CDR1 SEHNR and CDR2 FQNEAQ (reference sequence). In nucleotides, the CDR3 is TGTGCCAGCAGCTCCGCTAAGGTTGGAAACACCATATATTTT. Protein product: CASSSAKVGNTIYF. Complete variable domain (other parts from reference TRBV7-9 and TRBJ1-3): DTGVSQNPRHKITKRGQNVTFRCDPISEHNRLYWYRQTLGQGPEFLTYFQNEAQLEKSRLLSDRFSAERPKGSFSTLEIQRTEQGDSAMYLCASSSAKVGNTIYFGEGSWLTVV.

By sample share, this clonotype is medium-sized (0.01 to 0.1%). The chain links TRBV15 to TRBJ2-3, with 7 bases matching TRBD1. CDR3 length: 17 residues. The germline gives CDR1 LNHNV, CDR2 YYDKDF (reference sequence). V was clipped by 1 base and J by 1 base; unmatched bases: 8. The CDR3 protein is CATSRGLTGTGTDTQYF. CDR3 nucleotides: TGTGCCACCAGCAGAGGTTTGACAGGGACGGGCACAGATACGCAGTATTTT. The variable domain in full, completed from reference TRBV15 and TRBJ2-3, reads DAMVIQNPRYQVTQFGKPVTLSCSQTLNHNVMYWYQQKSSQAPKLLFHYYDKDFNNEADTPDNFQSRRPNTSFCFLDIRSPGLGDTAMYLCATSRGLTGTGTDTQYFGPGTRLTVL.

This chain joins TRBV6-2 or TRBV6-3 and TRBJ2-3; 7 nucleotides match TRBD1. The V gene end was trimmed by 2 bases and the J gene end by 2 bases; junction bases not matched to a gene: 7. The length of the CDR3 is 16 residues. The V gene's germline CDR1 is MNHEY and CDR2 SVGEGT. CDR3 bases: TGTGCCAGCAGTTACGACCCGGGACAGTTCACAGATACGCAGTATTTT. Protein product: CASSYDPGQFTDTQYF.

The V and J genes are TRBV20-1 and TRBJ2-5; D gene ambiguous. V lost 8 bases and J lost 1, with 14 bases in between. The CDR3 is 13 residues long. Germline loops: CDR1 DFQATT, CDR2 SNEGSKA (reference sequence). CDR3 residues: CSKTLGFQETQYF. For the CDR3, the DNA is TGCAGTAAAACCTTGGGGTTCCAAGAGACCCAGTACTTC.